Shown below are 19 T cell receptor beta chains from a single sample sequenced in a study of T cell repertoires in cytomegalovirus infection. MiXCR, run by TCRdb on the reads, gives a single entry per CDR3 protein. Of 250,000 to 300,000 distinct CDR3 sequences in the sample, around 20% were seen once. Their antigens are not known. The material was cultured PBMCs, obtained from culture after CMV antigen stimulation. The receptor source for this set is a human donor in good health (CMV status not recorded). Some clones in this sample may be carry-over from other donors' samples.

Many counts were recorded for this clonotype. The V call is TRBV7-8, the J call TRBJ2-7; 7 bases agree with TRBD2. The CDR3 runs to 17 residues. V lost 5 bases and J lost 1; bases outside the gene matches: 14. CDR1 SGHVS and CDR2 FQNEAQ come from the germline V gene. CDR3 sequence reads: CASSPGHAGGSSYEQYF. CDR3 nucleotides: TGTGCCAGCAGCCCAGGACACGCCGGGGGGTCGTCCTACGAGCAGTACTTC.

This clonotype was detected only a few times. The chain couples TRBV30 to TRBJ1-4; D not resolved. The V and J ends lost 3 bases and 7 bases respectively, with 18 bases between them. Germline values: CDR1 GTSNPN, CDR2 SVGIG (reference sequence). This CDR3 spans 15 amino acids. This CDR3 reads CAWSAHSAAGEKLFF. As DNA, the CDR3 is TGTGCCTGGAGCGCACACAGCGCTGCGGGTGAAAAACTGTTTTTT.

A few counts support this clonotype. The chain recombines TRBV7-2 with TRBJ2-1; D not resolved. This CDR3 spans 14 amino acids. Germline lookup yields CDR1 SGHTA and CDR2 FQGNSA. Trimming took off 4 bases at V and 8 bases at J, with 15 bases between the two ends. This CDR3 reads CASSSGSVGDEQFF. CDR3 nucleotides: TGTGCCAGCAGCTCCGGATCCGTCGGCGATGAGCAGTTCTTC.

The genes are TRBV7-2 and TRBJ2-1; D call uncertain. V lost 1 base, J lost 4 bases, and 14 bases lay in between. Germline V gives CDR1 SGHTA, CDR2 FQGNSA. This CDR3 comprises 16 residues. CDR3 residues: CASSLGGGEAYNEQFF. CDR3 bases: TGTGCCAGCAGCTTAGGAGGTGGAGAGGCGTACAATGAGCAGTTCTTC.

The chain has TRBV19 and TRBJ2-1; 10 nucleotides agree with TRBD2. Germline V gives CDR1 LNHDA, CDR2 SQIVND (reference sequence). CDR3 length: 14 residues. V trimming: 2 bases; J trimming: 5 bases; junction bases outside the gene matches: 0. For the CDR3, the DNA is TGTGCCAGTAGTATACTAGCGGGGGACAATGAGCAGTTCTTC. This codes for CASSILAGDNEQFF.

The V gene is TRBV20-1, the J gene TRBJ1-1; D is ambiguous. Trimming shortened V by 8 bases and J by 0 bases, and 7 bases separated the two germline ends. This CDR3 spans 11 amino acids. Germline CDR1 is DFQATT and CDR2 is SNEGSKA (reference sequence). CDR3 nucleotides: TGCAGTCCGACGATGAACACTGAAGCTTTCTTT. It codes for CSPTMNTEAFF.

This clonotype was detected only a few times. The chain uses TRBV5-1 and TRBJ2-3, with D uncertain. V was cut by 0 bases and J by 3 bases, with 8 bases left in between. Per germline, CDR1 SGHRS and CDR2 YFSETQ. The CDR3 has 14 residues. In DNA form, the CDR3 reads TGCGCCAGCAGCTTGGTGGAAGGGACAGATACGCAGTATTTT. This sequence encodes CASSLVEGTDTQYF. The full variable domain, in which reference TRBV5-1 and TRBJ2-3 provide the parts outside the CDR3, is KAGVTQTPRYLIKTRGQQVTLSCSPISGHRSVSWYQQTPGQGLQFLFEYFSETQRNKGNFPGRFSGRQFSNSRSEMNVSTLELGDSALYLCASSLVEGTDTQYFGPGTRLTVL.

This clonotype turned up a few times. The chain recombines TRBV28 with TRBJ1-5; 8 nucleotides match TRBD1. The CDR3 runs to 13 residues. Germline trimming cut 7 bases from V and 6 bases from J; bases unmatched to any gene: 5. Germline CDR1 is MDHEN and CDR2 is SYDVKM. The CDR3 reads CASTEQGGQPQHF. DNA for the CDR3: TGTGCCAGCACCGAACAGGGGGGTCAGCCCCAGCATTTT.

This clonotype was picked up many times. V and J are TRBV7-6 and TRBJ1-5, with TRBD1 as a possible D gene (5 bases). Trimming stripped 3 bases from V and 3 bases from J, with 9 bases between. The germline V gene encodes CDR1 SGHVS and CDR2 FNYEAQ. The CDR3 runs to 14 residues. CDR3 amino acids: CASSFAGNNQPQHF. CDR3 nucleotide sequence: TGTGCCAGCAGCTTTGCAGGGAACAATCAGCCCCAGCATTTT.

The chain has TRBV28 and TRBJ1-5; 10 bases match TRBD1. The CDR3 loop spans 15 amino acids. Germline CDR1 is MDHEN and CDR2 is SYDVKM. After removal of 6 bases from V and 7 bases from J, the junction contained 9 bases not matched to a gene. The CDR3 DNA reads TGTGCCAGCAGGGCCGGGACAGGGGTGGGGCAGCCCCAGCATTTT. Amino acids: CASRAGTGVGQPQHF.

V and J are TRBV7-9 and TRBJ2-1; TRBD2 agrees at 7 bases. Looked up from germline, CDR1 is SEHNR and CDR2 is FQNEAQ (reference sequence). Losses at the gene ends were 3 bases for V and 7 bases for J; bases not matched to a gene: 9. This CDR3 region has 15 residues. The CDR3, as DNA: TGTGCCAGCAGCTTGGCTAGCGGAAAGGGGAATGAGCAGTTCTTC. Translation: CASSLASGKGNEQFF.

In this sample, this clonotype turned up a few times. The chain employs TRBV10-3 and TRBJ2-3; 7 nucleotides agree with TRBD2. Germline values: CDR1 ENHRY, CDR2 SYGVKD. The CDR3 totals 16 residues. After removal of 4 bases from V and 3 bases from J, the junction contained 10 bases not matched to a gene. This CDR3 is CAISGGGSSPTDTQYF. CDR3 nucleotides: TGTGCCATCAGTGGTGGCGGGAGTTCCCCAACAGATACGCAGTATTTT.

The CDR3 nucleotides are TGTGCCAGCAGTTGGAACGGGATAGCTTTCTTT. It codes for CASSWNGIAFF. The rearrangement uses TRBV28 and TRBJ1-1; no definite D call. This CDR3 region has 11 residues. Germline CDR1 is MDHEN and CDR2 is SYDVKM. The V and J ends lost 4 bases and 10 bases respectively, with 10 bases between them.

This clonotype was recorded many times. The chain joins TRBV7-2 to TRBJ2-7; 9 positions agree with TRBD2. CDR1 is SGHTA and CDR2 is FQGNSA in the germline V gene. After removal of 5 bases from V and 0 bases from J, the junction contained 14 bases not matched to a gene. This CDR3 contains 18 residues. The CDR3, as DNA: TGTGCCAGCAGCCCGGGGAGTGCGGGAGGGTTCCTCTCCTACGAGCAGTACTTC. Its translation: CASSPGSAGGFLSYEQYF.

This clonotype was seen only a few times. V usage is TRBV7-2 and J usage is TRBJ2-7; D is ambiguous. V was trimmed by 5 bases and J by 6 bases, leaving 14 bases between them. The germline gives CDR1 SGHTA, CDR2 FQGNSA. This CDR3 has 13 amino acids. CDR3 sequence (DNA): TGTGCCAGCAGCCCAACATATTCCATCGAGCAGTACTTC. The encoded protein is CASSPTYSIEQYF.

The chain has TRBV30 and TRBJ2-7; D may correspond to TRBD1 or TRBD2 (5 bases each). Germline V gene sequence: CDR1 GTSNPN, CDR2 SVGIG (reference sequence). The V end was cut by 5 bases, the J end by 5 bases, with 19 bases between. This CDR3 is built from 14 residues. The CDR3 coding sequence is TGTGCCTGGCTACGGGGCCCAAATACGCACGAGCAGTACTTC. Translated, it gives CAWLRGPNTHEQYF. Using reference TRBV30 and TRBJ2-7 for the parts outside the CDR3, the full variable domain is SQTIHQWPATLVQPVGSPLSLECTVEGTSNPNLYWYRQAAGRGLQLLFYSVGIGQISSEVPQNLSASRPQDRQFILSSKKLLLSDSGFYLCAWLRGPNTHEQYFGPGTRLTVT.

In its sample, this clonotype was seen many times. The rearrangement links TRBV7-2 to TRBJ2-2; the D is unclear. V lost 5 bases and J 6 bases, leaving 22 bases between the germline ends. From germline, CDR1 is SGHTA and CDR2 FQGNSA. This CDR3 contains 17 residues. The CDR3 DNA sequence: TGTGCCAGCAGCCCCGGGCCTGGGCAGGTCGGTCCCGGGGAGCTGTTTTTT. As protein: CASSPGPGQVGPGELFF.

This clonotype was recorded many times. The J gene is TRBJ2-7, the V gene TRBV28; weak D call: TRBD2 (6 bases). The ends were cut back, 5 bases at V and 2 bases at J, with 16 bases in the middle. This CDR3 comprises 15 residues. From germline, CDR1 is MDHEN and CDR2 SYDVKM. CDR3 nucleotide sequence: TGTGCCAGCAGTGCACCCGGGACTTACCCCTACGAGCAGTACTTC. Translating gives CASSAPGTYPYEQYF.

This clonotype was seen ten or more times. The rearrangement uses TRBV12-3 or TRBV12-4 and TRBJ1-3; TRBD1 is a possible D gene (5 bases). The V end was cut by 6 bases, the J end by 4 bases, with 19 bases between. The CDR3 has 16 residues. CDR3 sequence: CASSPSVGPGGNTIYF. The CDR3 DNA reads as TGTGCCAGCAGCCCCTCGGTGGGACCTGGGGGAAACACCATATATTTT.